This TCR beta chain was sequenced during a study of identical twins. This clonotype has just a few counts. TCRdb re-called the 5' RACE reads through MiXCR, storing one row per CDR3 protein. The table has hundreds of thousands of distinct CDR3 sequences, roughly 8% seen once. The CDR3 runs to 18 residues. Germline V gene data show CDR1 as DFQATT and CDR2 as SNEGSKA (reference sequence). V gave up 4 bases and J gave up 0 bases, with 22 bases separating them. The same specimen was also included in a second study, on yellow fever vaccine responses in identical twins.

The V gene is TRBV20-1, the J gene TRBJ2-1; D is ambiguous. This receptor was obtained from a woman aged 18-29 years in good health. Sequenced material: PBMCs. The CDR3 spells CSATHPSQRPRSYNEQFF. The CDR3 DNA follows: TGCAGTGCTACCCACCCCAGCCAACGGCCCCGCTCCTACAATGAGCAGTTCTTC.